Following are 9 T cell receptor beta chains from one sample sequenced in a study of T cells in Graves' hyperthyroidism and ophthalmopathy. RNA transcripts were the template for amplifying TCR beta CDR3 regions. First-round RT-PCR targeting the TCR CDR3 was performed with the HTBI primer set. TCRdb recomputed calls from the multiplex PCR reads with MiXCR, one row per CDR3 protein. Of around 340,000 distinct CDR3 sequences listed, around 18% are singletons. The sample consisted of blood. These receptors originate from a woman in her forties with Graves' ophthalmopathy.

CDR3 DNA sequence: TGTGCCAGCAGGGGAGCGGTGCGTCACGAGCAGTACTTC. It encodes CASRGAVRHEQYF. The genes are TRBV6-1 and TRBJ2-7, with D perhaps TRBD2 (5 bases). This CDR3 contains 13 residues. V shed 6 bases and J shed 5 bases, with 14 bases lying between them. Germline V lookup: CDR1 MNHNS, CDR2 SASEGT.

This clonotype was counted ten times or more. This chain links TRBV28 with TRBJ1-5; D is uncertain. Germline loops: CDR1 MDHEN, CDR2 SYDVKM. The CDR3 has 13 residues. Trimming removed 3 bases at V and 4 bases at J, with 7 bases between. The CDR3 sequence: CASSFKVNQPQHF. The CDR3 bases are TGTGCCAGCAGTTTCAAGGTGAATCAGCCCCAGCATTTT.

The CDR3 reads CASSFSGTGHGYTF. Here the CDR3 DNA reads TGTGCCAGCAGTTTCTCAGGGACAGGCCATGGCTACACCTTC. The rearrangement uses TRBV28 and TRBJ1-2, with 8 bases fitting TRBD1. Trimming removed 3 bases from V and 6 bases from J; junction bases left unmatched: 6. The CDR3 is 14 amino acids. Germline V lookup: CDR1 MDHEN, CDR2 SYDVKM.

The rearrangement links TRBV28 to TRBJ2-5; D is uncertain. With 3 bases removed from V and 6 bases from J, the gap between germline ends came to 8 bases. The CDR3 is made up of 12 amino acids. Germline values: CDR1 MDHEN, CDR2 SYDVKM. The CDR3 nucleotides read TGTGCCAGCAGTTTGGCTGGGAAGACCCAGTACTTC. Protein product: CASSLAGKTQYF. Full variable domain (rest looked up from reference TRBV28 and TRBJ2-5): DVKVTQSSRYLVKRTGEKVFLECVQDMDHENMFWYRQDPGLGLRLIYFSYDVKMKEKGDIPEGYSVSREKKERFSLILESASTNQTSMYLCASSLAGKTQYFGPGTRLLVL.

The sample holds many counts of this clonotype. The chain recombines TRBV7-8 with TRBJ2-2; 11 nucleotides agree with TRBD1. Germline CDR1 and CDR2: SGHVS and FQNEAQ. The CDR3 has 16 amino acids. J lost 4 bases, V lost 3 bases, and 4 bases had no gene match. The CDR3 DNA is TGTGCCAGCAGCTTTAGCGGGACAGGGGGCACCGGGGAGCTGTTTTTT. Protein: CASSFSGTGGTGELFF.

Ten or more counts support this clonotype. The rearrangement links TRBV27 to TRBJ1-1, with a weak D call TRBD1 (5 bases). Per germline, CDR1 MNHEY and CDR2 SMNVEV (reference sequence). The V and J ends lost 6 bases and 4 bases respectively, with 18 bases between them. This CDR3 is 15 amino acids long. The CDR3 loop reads CASRPTSGGGTEAFF. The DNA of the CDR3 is TGTGCCAGCAGACCAACTAGCGGGGGAGGCACTGAAGCTTTCTTT.

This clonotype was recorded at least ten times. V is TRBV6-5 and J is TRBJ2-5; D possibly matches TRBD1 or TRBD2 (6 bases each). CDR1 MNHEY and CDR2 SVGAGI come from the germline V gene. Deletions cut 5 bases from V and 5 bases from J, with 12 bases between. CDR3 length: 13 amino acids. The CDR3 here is CASSRGVGETQYF. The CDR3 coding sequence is TGTGCCAGCAGTAGGGGGGTTGGGGAGACCCAGTACTTC.

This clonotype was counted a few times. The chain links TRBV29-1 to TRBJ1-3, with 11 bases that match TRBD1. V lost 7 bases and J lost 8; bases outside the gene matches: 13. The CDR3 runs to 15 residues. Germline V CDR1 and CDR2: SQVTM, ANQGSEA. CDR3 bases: TGCAGCGCACGGTGGACAGGGGGCCTCATGGACACCATATATTTT. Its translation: CSARWTGGLMDTIYF.

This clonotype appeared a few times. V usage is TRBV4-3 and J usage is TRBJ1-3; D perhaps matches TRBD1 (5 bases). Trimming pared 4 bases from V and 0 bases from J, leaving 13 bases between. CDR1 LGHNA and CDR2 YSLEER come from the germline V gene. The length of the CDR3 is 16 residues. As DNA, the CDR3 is TGCGCCAGCAGCCCGACGGGCAGGGACTCTGGAAACACCATATATTTT. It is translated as CASSPTGRDSGNTIYF.